This TCR beta chain was sequenced in a study of patients and donors after allogeneic stem cell transplantation. The germline V gene encodes CDR1 MNHEY and CDR2 SVGEGT. The CDR3 consists of 17 residues. V was shortened by 4 bases and J by 3 bases, with 18 bases between the two germline ends. TCRdb itself ran the RT-PCR reads through MiXCR, one entry per CDR3 protein. Found here are about 200,000 distinct CDR3 sequences, 41% of them singletons; the top ten hold about 30%. The chain employs TRBV6-2 or TRBV6-3 and TRBJ2-2, with D hard to call. This TCR was sampled from a human donor who was either an allogeneic HSCT recipient or a stem cell or donor lymphocyte infusion donor (not recorded which). It is not recorded whose cells these are; they may come from a transplant donor. Sequenced sample: blood, either unsorted or a sorted T cell fraction (not recorded which). The CDR3 protein is CASSSARPRKDTGELFF. Written as DNA, the CDR3 is TGTGCCAGCAGTTCCGCCCGGCCCCGAAAGGACACCGGGGAGCTGTTTTTT.